This is a list of T cell receptor beta chains from one sample in a study of blood T cell repertoires in COVID-19. TCRdb's table, derived via immunoSEQ multiplex PCR, lists solely in-frame clones and lacks some. The sample records 200,000 to 300,000 clones, 84% being singletons. The sample consisted of peripheral blood. All receptors derive from a middle-aged man who had recovered from COVID-19. Both conserved end residues are part of each CDR3. The D gene is left open where the match is weak. The listing skips clone size in some rows; elsewhere it reads once, few, many or a size class.

d_call	v_call	cdr3_length	clone_size	j_call	cdr3_aa	cdr3_nt
.	TRBV19	13	many	TRBJ1-1	CASSTRGYTEAFF	TGTGCCAGTAGTACCAGGGGCTACACTGAAGCTTTCTTT
.	TRBV5-1	14	.	TRBJ1-4	CASCTSGSGEKLFF	TGCGCCAGCTGCACCTCGGGTTCCGGCGAAAAACTGTTTTTT
.	TRBV19	14	.	TRBJ2-5	CASSIFRGQETQYF	TGTGCCAGTAGTATATTCAGGGGACAAGAGACCCAGTACTTC
.	TRBV15	14	.	TRBJ1-3	CATSRVGAGNTIYF	TGTGCCACCAGCAGAGTAGGGGCTGGAAACACCATATATTTT
.	TRBV7-2	15	.	TRBJ2-7	CASSSGQRRFSEQYF	TGTGCCAGCAGCTCCGGACAGAGAAGATTCTCCGAGCAGTACTTC
.	TRBV7-9	14	.	TRBJ2-7	CASSISGHTYEQYF	TGTGCCAGCAGTATTTCGGGACATACCTACGAGCAGTACTTC
.	TRBV30	13	.	TRBJ2-7	CASMSNSIYEQYF	TGTGCCTCGATGAGTAACTCCATCTACGAGCAGTACTTC
TRBD1	TRBV19	17	.	TRBJ1-2	CASSIGPDRAATYGYTF	TGTGCCAGTAGTATCGGACCTGACAGGGCGGCGACCTATGGCTACACCTTC
TRBD1	TRBV14	15	.	TRBJ1-4	CASSHLGQGGEKLFF	TGTGCCAGCAGCCATCTGGGACAGGGGGGTGAAAAACTGTTTTTT
TRBD2	TRBV4-1	17	.	TRBJ2-7	CASSRLLAGGTTYEQYF	TGCGCCAGCAGCCGGCTCCTAGCGGGAGGGACTACCTACGAGCAGTACTTC
.	TRBV4-3	13	.	TRBJ2-7	CAKPGDNSYEQYF	TGCGCCAAACCCGGGGACAACTCCTACGAGCAGTACTTC
.	TRBV9	16	.	TRBJ2-2	CASSVANRASAGELFF	TGTGCCAGCAGCGTAGCCAACAGGGCTTCGGCCGGGGAGCTGTTTTTT
.	TRBV6-6	15	.	TRBJ2-1	CASSLDGSSYNEQFF	TGTGCCAGCAGTTTAGACGGGTCCTCCTACAATGAGCAGTTCTTC
TRBD2	TRBV7-2	15	.	TRBJ2-7	CASSAPSGRFHEQYF	TGTGCCAGCAGCGCCCCTAGCGGGAGATTCCACGAGCAGTACTTC
TRBD2	TRBV5-1	16	.	TRBJ2-3	CASSLERGGVADTQYF	TGCGCCAGCAGCTTGGAGCGGGGGGGCGTGGCAGATACGCAGTATTTT
.	TRBV5-6	14	once	TRBJ1-6	CASSNTGINSPLHF	TGTGCCAGCAGCAACACAGGAATAAATTCACCCCTCCACTTT
.	TRBV15	14	.	TRBJ2-5	CATTGTFTKRTQYF	TGTGCCACCACGGGTACGTTCACCAAGAGAACCCAGTACTTC
.	TRBV5-4	17	.	TRBJ2-5	CASSPGGHRKGQETQYF	TGTGCCAGCAGCCCGGGGGGACATCGGAAGGGACAAGAGACCCAGTACTTC
.	TRBV3-1/TRBV3-2	14	.	TRBJ1-2	CASSIGGPNYGYTF	TGTGCCAGCAGCATCGGGGGTCCTAACTATGGCTACACCTTC
.	TRBV20-1	11	.	TRBJ1-1	CSASTATEAFF	TGCAGTGCGTCTACAGCCACTGAAGCTTTCTTT
.	TRBV29-1	9	.	TRBJ2-5	CSVGVGQYF	TGCAGCGTTGGTGTCGGCCAGTACTTC
.	TRBV12-3/TRBV12-4	13	once	TRBJ1-6	CASSSAPSSPLHF	TGTGCCAGCAGTTCTGCCCCCAGTTCACCCCTCCACTTT